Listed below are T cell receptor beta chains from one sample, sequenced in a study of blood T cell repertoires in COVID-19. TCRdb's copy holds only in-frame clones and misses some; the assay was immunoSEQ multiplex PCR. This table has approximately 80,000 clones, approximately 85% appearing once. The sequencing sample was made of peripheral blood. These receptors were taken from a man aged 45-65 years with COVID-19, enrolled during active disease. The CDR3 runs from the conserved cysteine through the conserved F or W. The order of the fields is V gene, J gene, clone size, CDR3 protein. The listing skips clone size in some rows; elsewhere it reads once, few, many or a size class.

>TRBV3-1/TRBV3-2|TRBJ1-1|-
CASSLQMNTEAFF
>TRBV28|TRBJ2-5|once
CASSLIDSGANQETQYF
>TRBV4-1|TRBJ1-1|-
CASSQAPDSYTEAFF
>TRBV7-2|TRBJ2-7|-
CASSLKSGHPTYEQYF
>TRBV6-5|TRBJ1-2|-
CASSWTGTNYGYTF
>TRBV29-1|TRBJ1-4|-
CSVCTTDTTNEKLFF
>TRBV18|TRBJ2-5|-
CASSPPETVETQYF
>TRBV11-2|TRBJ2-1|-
CASSRRIDNEQFF
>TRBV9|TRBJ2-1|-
CASSVASLNEQFF
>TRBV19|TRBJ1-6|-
CASSIVDRGNSPLHF
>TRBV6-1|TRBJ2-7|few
CASSESEEASYEQYF
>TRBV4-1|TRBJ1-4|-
CASSHVGQLNEKLFF
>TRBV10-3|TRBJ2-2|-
CAISEPDRDTGELFF
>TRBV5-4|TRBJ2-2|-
CASSSPGTSVGELFF
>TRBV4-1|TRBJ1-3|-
CASSQGGQGRNTIYF
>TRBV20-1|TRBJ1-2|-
CSASKTPGYTF
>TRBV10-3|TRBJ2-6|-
CAISESGGSGANVLTF
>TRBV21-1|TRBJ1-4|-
CASSQSSETNEKLFF
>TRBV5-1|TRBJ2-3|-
CASSLSMRGTDTQYF
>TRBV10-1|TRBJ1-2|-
CASSGTGFNYGYTF
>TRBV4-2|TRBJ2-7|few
CASSQDSSLGDRVGYEQYF
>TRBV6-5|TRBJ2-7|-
CASSSPQREGTYEQYF
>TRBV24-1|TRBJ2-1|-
CATGSSSTNEQFF
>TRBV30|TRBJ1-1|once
CAWKDRGAFF
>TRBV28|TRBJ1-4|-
CASKEGREDGREKLFF
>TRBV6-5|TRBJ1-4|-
CAIWGATGEKLFF
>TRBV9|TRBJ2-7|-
CASSPPGLTYEQYF